Each of the 18 T cell receptor beta chains below was sequenced from the same sample in a study of blood T cell repertoires in COVID-19. This table comes from immunoSEQ multiplex PCR, and its TCRdb copy is limited to in-frame clones, with some not included. The sample holds 270,000 or so clones, approximately 77% seen once. Sample: peripheral blood. The receptors come from a woman aged 18 to 35 with acute or convalescent COVID-19.

This clone was found once. This chain uses TRBV18 with TRBJ1-5; no clear D gene. The CDR3 contains 15 residues. Trimming removed 2 bases at V and 3 bases at J, with 11 bases between. The V gene's germline CDR1 is KGHSH and CDR2 LQKENI. The DNA for the CDR3 is TGTGCCAGCTCACCAGAGACCGGGTACAATCAGCCCCAGCATTTT. Its protein product is CASSPETGYNQPQHF.

In this sample, this clone turned up once. The rearrangement joins TRBV7-8 to TRBJ2-1; 9 nucleotides align to TRBD2. V gave up 4 bases and J gave up 7 bases; unmatched junction bases: 11. This CDR3 contains 16 residues. Germline V lookup: CDR1 SGHVS, CDR2 FQNEAQ. CDR3 in DNA: TGTGCCAGCAGCTCGAGGTGGCGGGAGGGCTGGAATGAGCAGTTCTTC. It is translated as CASSSRWREGWNEQFF.

About this clone: The same CDR3 can be traced to other DNA sequences in this sample. This chain links TRBV4-3 with TRBJ1-2; 8 nucleotides match TRBD1. The V segment lost 0 bases and the J segment 3 bases; nucleotides outside the gene matches: 6. The CDR3 has 16 residues. The germline gives CDR1 LGHNA, CDR2 YSLEER. The CDR3 spells CASSQDRTGPYYGYTF. CDR3 DNA: TGCGCCAGCAGCCAAGATCGGACAGGGCCCTACTATGGCTACACCTTC.

CDR3 amino acids: CASLTSGSSYNEQFF. CDR3 in DNA: TGTGCCAGCTTGACTAGCGGGAGTTCCTACAATGAGCAGTTCTTC. This chain links TRBV27 with TRBJ2-1; TRBD2 matches 12 bases. CDR3 size: 15 residues. With V trimmed by 8 bases and J by 1 base, 3 bases remained unmatched. CDR1 is MNHEY, CDR2 SMNVEV, per germline (reference sequence).

The chain has TRBV25-1 and TRBJ2-2, with D possibly being TRBD1 (6 bases). The ends were cut back, 7 bases at V and 4 bases at J, with 13 bases in the middle. Germline V lookup: CDR1 MGHDK, CDR2 SYGVNS. There are 14 residues in the CDR3. The DNA for the CDR3 is TGTGCCAGCACCGAACAGGGACCCACCGGGGAGCTGTTTTTT. Its protein is CASTEQGPTGELFF.

The chain employs TRBV6-6 and TRBJ2-2, with 7 bases aligning to TRBD2. From germline, CDR1 is MNHNY and CDR2 SVGAGI (reference sequence). The CDR3 extends over 16 amino acids. V gave up 2 bases and J gave up 5 bases; unmatched junction bases: 8. DNA for the CDR3: TGTGCCAGCAGTTACGCTAGCGGACTACAAACCGGGGAGCTGTTTTTT. Translated, it gives CASSYASGLQTGELFF.

This clone appeared a few times. The CDR3 DNA reads as TGTGCCACCAGTCAGGGTTTTGGCTACACCTTC. It codes for CATSQGFGYTF. The chain uses TRBV24-1 and TRBJ1-2; a weak D match, TRBD1 (5 bases). There are 11 residues in the CDR3. CDR1 is KGHDR, CDR2 SFDVKD, per germline. V lost 6 bases and J 7 bases, leaving 8 bases between the germline ends.

The chain has TRBV19 and TRBJ2-1; TRBD2 is a possible D gene (6 bases). V was clipped by 7 bases and J by 3 bases, with 13 bases between them. CDR3 length: 14 amino acids. Germline loops: CDR1 LNHDA, CDR2 SQIVND (reference sequence). CDR3 amino acids: CASTSGTGYNEQFF. The CDR3 DNA reads TGTGCCAGTACCTCAGGGACTGGCTACAATGAGCAGTTCTTC.

The chain employs TRBV18 and TRBJ1-6, with 8 bases lining up with TRBD1. Germline assignment: CDR1 KGHSH and CDR2 LQKENI. Germline trimming cut 6 bases from V and 4 bases from J; bases unmatched to any gene: 8. The CDR3 covers 16 residues. The CDR3 sequence is CASSPGQGVYNSPLHF. The CDR3 nucleotides are TGTGCCAGCTCTCCAGGACAGGGAGTTTATAATTCACCCCTCCACTTT.

The table lists this clone with a few counts. The DNA of the CDR3 is TGTGCCAGCAGTGGGTACAGGGGCAATCAGCCCCAGCATTTT. Translated, it gives CASSGYRGNQPQHF. The chain is built from TRBV2 and TRBJ1-5, with a tentative D call TRBD1 (6 bases). Trimming removed 4 bases at V and 2 bases at J, with 9 bases between. The CDR3 has 14 residues. The germline CDR1 and CDR2 sequences are SNHLY and FYNNEI.

V is TRBV7-2 and J is TRBJ2-7, with 9 bases that match TRBD1. Germline V lookup: CDR1 SGHTA, CDR2 FQGNSA. The CDR3 consists of 14 residues. The ends lost 5 bases at V and 3 bases at J; junction bases unmatched: 5. This CDR3 reads CASSPWTGDYEQYF. CDR3 in DNA: TGTGCCAGCAGCCCCTGGACAGGGGACTACGAGCAGTACTTC.

There are a few counts of this clone. This chain links TRBV6-5 with TRBJ1-5; the D gene is possibly TRBD1 (6 bases). The germline V gene has CDR1 MNHEY and CDR2 SVGAGI. V lost 11 bases and J lost 0, with 11 bases in between. There are 13 residues in the CDR3. CDR3 protein: CACGQNSNQPQHF. In nucleotides, the CDR3 is TGTGCCTGCGGACAGAATAGCAATCAGCCCCAGCATTTT.

This rearrangement joins TRBV25-1 to TRBJ2-3; D is possibly TRBD1 (6 bases). Germline V gene data show CDR1 as MGHDK and CDR2 as SYGVNS. The CDR3 covers 16 residues. V was shortened by 6 bases and J by 1 base, with 17 bases between the two germline ends. As DNA, the CDR3 is TGTGCCAGCAGGGAACTCAGGGGAACGGGCACAGATACGCAGTATTTT. Its translation: CASRELRGTGTDTQYF.

This chain uses TRBV4-3 with TRBJ1-1, with 11 nucleotides matching TRBD1. The germline V gene encodes CDR1 LGHNA and CDR2 YSLEER. V lost 4 bases and J lost 3; bases outside the gene matches: 16. The CDR3 is 19 residues long. DNA of the CDR3: TGCGCCAGCAGCCCCCGACCGGGACAGGGGGTCAGAAGGGACACTGAAGCTTTCTTT. Protein sequence: CASSPRPGQGVRRDTEAFF.

The chain couples TRBV5-1 to TRBJ2-2, with 10 bases aligning to TRBD2. The V segment lost 4 bases and the J segment 6 bases; nucleotides outside the gene matches: 9. The CDR3 sequence is 16 residues long. The V gene's germline CDR1 is SGHRS and CDR2 YFSETQ. The CDR3 sequence: CASSMGLALGSGELFF. The CDR3 region has the DNA TGCGCCAGCAGCATGGGACTAGCGCTAGGGTCCGGGGAGCTGTTTTTT.

In its sample, this clone was seen once. The rearrangement uses TRBV5-1 and TRBJ2-1, with 10 bases matching TRBD2. V shed 4 bases, J shed 3 bases, and the junction held 4 bases outside the gene matches. This CDR3 comprises 15 residues. CDR1 SGHRS and CDR2 YFSETQ come from the germline V gene. In DNA, the CDR3 is TGCGCCAGCAGCCCCGGGACTAGCGTCTACAATGAGCAGTTCTTC. Amino acids: CASSPGTSVYNEQFF.

The rearrangement joins TRBV27 to TRBJ2-2; D remains ambiguous. This CDR3 region has 12 residues. Germline-derived CDR1 and CDR2 are MNHEY and SMNVEV (reference sequence). V lost 6 bases to trimming and J lost 5 bases, with 7 bases between them. The CDR3 region has the DNA TGTGCCAGCAGCCATAGAACCGGGGAGCTGTTTTTT. It specifies CASSHRTGELFF.

The chain has TRBV5-6 and TRBJ2-1; 7 bases are a match to TRBD2. The CDR3 has 16 amino acids. From germline, CDR1 is SGHDT and CDR2 YYEEEE. After removal of 1 base from V and 3 bases from J, the junction contained 7 bases not matched to a gene. CDR3 in amino acids: CASSLRASGNYNEQFF. In DNA, the CDR3 is TGTGCCAGCAGCTTGAGGGCTAGCGGCAACTACAATGAGCAGTTCTTC. Looking up the rest from reference TRBV5-6 and TRBJ2-1 gives the full variable domain: DAGVTQSPTHLIKTRGQQVTLRCSPKSGHDTVSWYQQALGQGPQFIFQYYEEEERQRGNFPDRFSGHQFPNYSSELNVNALLLGDSALYLCASSLRASGNYNEQFFGPGTRLTVL.